These 7 T cell receptor beta chains came from one sample sequenced in a study of T-cell memory formation after mild COVID-19. TCRdb re-called the 5' RACE reads through MiXCR, storing one row per CDR3 protein. The sample consists of about 340,000 distinct CDR3 sequences, 10% to 15% of them appearing once. Sequenced input: PBMCs or a T cell subset sorted from them (not recorded which). The receptors derive from a man aged 18 to 29 who had mild COVID-19 (a few samples of this study predate the infection). Cell type and time point are not known.

This clonotype was detected a few times. J is TRBJ2-1 and V is TRBV4-3; no firm D call. V dropped 1 base and J dropped 6 bases, with 7 bases sitting between them. This CDR3 region has 13 residues. The V gene's germline CDR1 is LGHNA and CDR2 YSLEER. Here the CDR3 reads CASSQATGNEQFF. The CDR3 nucleotides are TGCGCCAGCAGCCAAGCTACGGGCAATGAGCAGTTCTTC.

CDR3 amino acids: CASSQESWNTGELFF. Here the CDR3 DNA reads TGTGCCAGCAGCCAAGAAAGTTGGAACACCGGGGAGCTGTTTTTT. The rearrangement joins TRBV3-1 to TRBJ2-2; no firm D call. Looked up from germline, CDR1 is LGHDT and CDR2 is YNNKEL (reference sequence). Trimming stripped 0 bases from V and 1 base from J, with 6 bases between. This CDR3 has 15 residues. Full variable domain (remainder filled in from reference TRBV3-1 and TRBJ2-2): DTAVSQTPKYLVTQMGNDKSIKCEQNLGHDTMYWYKQDSKKFLKIMFSYNNKELIINETVPNRFSPKSPDKAHLNLHINSLELGDSAVYFCASSQESWNTGELFFGEGSRLTVL.

This clonotype appeared a few times. CDR3 DNA: TGTGCCAGCAGCCCGCAGGGCGGGGGGGCTATAGATACGCAGTATTTT. It translates to CASSPQGGGAIDTQYF. V gene TRBV7-3 combines with J gene TRBJ2-3, with 9 bases lining up with TRBD2. Trimming cost V 5 bases and J 5 bases; bases outside gene matches: 11. Germline V gene sequence: CDR1 SGHTA, CDR2 FQGTGA. CDR3 length: 16 residues.

V gene TRBV10-3 combines with J gene TRBJ2-3, with D possibly being TRBD2 (5 bases). Germline lookup yields CDR1 ENHRY and CDR2 SYGVKD. Trimming removed 0 bases from V and 0 bases from J, with 10 bases in between. The CDR3 spans 16 residues. The CDR3 sequence: CAISESLRRSTDTQYF. CDR3 nucleotide sequence: TGTGCCATCAGTGAGTCTCTGAGGAGGAGCACAGATACGCAGTATTTT.

There are a few counts of this clonotype. V is TRBV6-5 and J is TRBJ1-1, with a tentative D call TRBD1 (6 bases). Germline CDR1 and CDR2: MNHEY and SVGAGI. V was cut by 5 bases and J by 5 bases, with 24 bases left in between. CDR3 size: 17 residues. Written as DNA, the CDR3 is TGTGCCAGCAGTCGACGGGGGGCGGGCCGTTCGTATACTGAAGCTTTCTTT. As protein: CASSRRGAGRSYTEAFF.

This chain uses TRBV10-2 with TRBJ2-5; TRBD2 matches at 8 bases. CDR3 length: 15 amino acids. Per the germline V gene, CDR1 is WSHSY and CDR2 is SAAADI. V trimming: 3 bases; J trimming: 4 bases; junction bases outside the gene matches: 7. Here the CDR3 reads CASSEQRGISETQYF. The CDR3 region has the DNA TGCGCCAGCAGTGAACAGCGGGGGATCTCAGAGACCCAGTACTTC.

This clonotype was picked up many times. The V call is TRBV6-6, the J call TRBJ1-1; TRBD1 matches 9 bases. CDR1 MNHNY and CDR2 SVGAGI come from the germline V gene (reference sequence). After removal of 5 bases from V and 1 base from J, the junction contained 5 bases not matched to a gene. The CDR3 is made up of 15 amino acids. CDR3 region: CASSNPGQGNTEAFF. The DNA of the CDR3 is TGTGCCAGCAGTAATCCGGGACAGGGGAACACTGAAGCTTTCTTT.